One sample yielded the 4 T cell receptor beta chains listed below, sequenced in a study of tumor and adjacent non-tumor tissue in lung cancer. A modified ARM-PCR protocol with three rounds of nested PCR amplified TCRbeta. In TCRdb, the multiplex PCR reads were re-called with MiXCR into one record per CDR3 protein. The repertoire includes about 78,000 distinct CDR3 sequences, 75% to 90% of them detected once, and 10% to 15% sits in the top ten. No cell sorting was done before RNA was extracted from the tissue. Material for sequencing was lung tumor tissue. These receptors were taken from a woman aged 50 to 60 with non-small cell lung cancer.

Concerning this clonotype itself: A single base separates this from a much larger clone, so it may be a read error. V is TRBV28 and J is TRBJ2-4; the match to TRBD2 covers 10 bases. The CDR3 runs 17 residues. Germline CDR1 is MDHEN and CDR2 is SYDVKM. After removal of 3 bases from V and 6 bases from J, the junction contained 11 bases not matched to a gene. CDR3 DNA: TGTGCCAGCAGTTTTGGACTAGCGGAGAAAAGCAGAAACATTCAGTACTTC. Protein: CASSFGLAEKSRNIQYF.

Comments on this clonotype: A junction end diverges from the germline sequence, so it may reflect a read error. V is TRBV11-3 and J is TRBJ1-3; unclear D gene. The CDR3 length is 16 residues. Looked up from germline, CDR1 is SGHNT and CDR2 is YENEEA. Written as DNA, the CDR3 is TGTGCCAATAGCTTCGGTGACTCCCGCTCTGGAAACACCATACATTTT. It yields the protein CANSFGDSRSGNTIHF.

About this clonotype: Germline is not matched at one junction end, which may reflect a read error. The chain combines TRBV12-3 or TRBV12-4 with TRBJ2-1; D may be TRBD1 (5 bases). This CDR3 has 13 amino acids. The CDR3: CASRVAGYNKQLF. The CDR3 DNA sequence: TGTGCCAGCAGGGTGGCAGGGTATAATAAGCAGCTCTTC.

On this clonotype itself: The junction shows a germline mismatch at one end, possibly a read error. The chain has TRBV11-2 and TRBJ2-5; TRBD1 matches at 7 bases. CDR3 length equals 12 residues. Germline V gene lookup returns CDR1 SGHAT and CDR2 FQNNGV. In DNA, the CDR3 is TGTGACAGCAGCTTTACAGGGGTGACCCAGTACTTC. Protein product: CDSSFTGVTQYF.